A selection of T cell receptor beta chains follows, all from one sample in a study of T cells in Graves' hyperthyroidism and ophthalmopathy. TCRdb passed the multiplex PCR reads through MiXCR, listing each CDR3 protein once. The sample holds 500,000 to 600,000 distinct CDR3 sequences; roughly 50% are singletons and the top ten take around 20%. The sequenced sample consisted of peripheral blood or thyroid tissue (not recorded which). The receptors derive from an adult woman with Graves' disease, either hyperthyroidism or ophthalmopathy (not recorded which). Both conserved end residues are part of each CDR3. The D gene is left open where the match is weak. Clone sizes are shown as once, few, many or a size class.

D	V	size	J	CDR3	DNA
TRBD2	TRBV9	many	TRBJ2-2	CASSVGWRAGAAGELFF	TGTGCCAGCAGCGTAGGATGGAGGGCGGGAGCGGCCGGGGAGCTGTTTTTT
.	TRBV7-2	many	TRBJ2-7	CASSLGRDRYEQYF	TGTGCCAGCAGCTTAGGGCGGGATAGGTACGAGCAGTACTTC
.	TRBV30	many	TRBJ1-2	CAWSVGVSGYTF	TGTGCCTGGAGTGTGGGGGTTAGTGGCTACACCTTC
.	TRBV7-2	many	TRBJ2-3	CASSQQGVDTQYF	TGTGCCAGCAGCCAACAGGGAGTAGATACGCAGTATTTT
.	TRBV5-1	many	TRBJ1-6	CASSLGGSRSSSPLHF	TGCGCCAGCAGCTTGGGGGGCTCGCGGTCCAGTTCACCCCTCCACTTT
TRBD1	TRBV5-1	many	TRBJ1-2	CASSAGGLWDYGYTF	TGCGCCAGCTCCGCAGGGGGCTTATGGGACTATGGCTACACCTTC
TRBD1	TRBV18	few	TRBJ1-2	CASSRGTGIGYTF	TGTGCCAGCTCACGGGGGACAGGGATTGGCTACACCTTC
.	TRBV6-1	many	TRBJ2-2	CASRSRGTGELFF	TGTGCCAGCAGGTCCAGGGGCACCGGGGAGCTGTTTTTT
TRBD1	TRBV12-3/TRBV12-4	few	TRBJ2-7	CASIRQGGILREQYF	TGTGCCAGCATCAGACAGGGCGGTATACTACGAGAGCAGTACTTC
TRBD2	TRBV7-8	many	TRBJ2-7	CASSLSRGRVYEQYF	TGTGCCAGCAGCTTATCCCGCGGGAGAGTTTACGAGCAGTACTTC
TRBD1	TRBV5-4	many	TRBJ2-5	CASRDRQGSGETQYF	TGTGCCAGCAGGGACCGACAGGGTTCTGGCGAGACCCAGTACTTC